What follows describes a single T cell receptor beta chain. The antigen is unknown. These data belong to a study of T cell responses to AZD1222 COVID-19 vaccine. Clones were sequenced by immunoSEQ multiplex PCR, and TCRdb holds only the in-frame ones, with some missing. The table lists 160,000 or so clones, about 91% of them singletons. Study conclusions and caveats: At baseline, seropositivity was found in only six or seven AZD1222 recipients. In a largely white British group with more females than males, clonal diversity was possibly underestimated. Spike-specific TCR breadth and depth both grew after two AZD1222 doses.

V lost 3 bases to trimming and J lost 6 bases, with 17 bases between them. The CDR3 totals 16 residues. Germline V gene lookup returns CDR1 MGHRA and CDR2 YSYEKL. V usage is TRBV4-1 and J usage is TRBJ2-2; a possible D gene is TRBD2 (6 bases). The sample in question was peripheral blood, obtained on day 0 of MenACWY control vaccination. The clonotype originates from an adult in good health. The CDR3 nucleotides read TGCGCCAGCAGCCAGAGGAGGGAGACCGCCCCCGGGGAGCTGTTTTTT. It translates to CASSQRRETAPGELFF.